The TCR beta chain described here comes from a study of T cells in localized non-small cell lung cancer. This clone was detected only once. CDR3 length equals 15 residues. Germline loops: CDR1 MNHEY, CDR2 SVGAGI. The V gene lost 4 bases and the J gene lost 6 bases, with 18 bases spanning the gap. Clones were read by immunoSEQ multiplex PCR, and TCRdb kept only the in-frame ones, dropping some. The sample lists around 100,000 clones; about nine tenths were seen once. The genes are TRBV6-5 and TRBJ1-1; tentative D call: TRBD1 (6 bases). The clonotype comes from a man aged 35-75 years with stage I squamous cell lung carcinoma. Sequenced material: peripheral blood, taken before any cancer treatment. In DNA form, the CDR3 reads TGTGCCAGCAGTTTCAACAGGGAAATCCTGTCTGAAGCTTTCTTT. It yields the protein CASSFNREILSEAFF.